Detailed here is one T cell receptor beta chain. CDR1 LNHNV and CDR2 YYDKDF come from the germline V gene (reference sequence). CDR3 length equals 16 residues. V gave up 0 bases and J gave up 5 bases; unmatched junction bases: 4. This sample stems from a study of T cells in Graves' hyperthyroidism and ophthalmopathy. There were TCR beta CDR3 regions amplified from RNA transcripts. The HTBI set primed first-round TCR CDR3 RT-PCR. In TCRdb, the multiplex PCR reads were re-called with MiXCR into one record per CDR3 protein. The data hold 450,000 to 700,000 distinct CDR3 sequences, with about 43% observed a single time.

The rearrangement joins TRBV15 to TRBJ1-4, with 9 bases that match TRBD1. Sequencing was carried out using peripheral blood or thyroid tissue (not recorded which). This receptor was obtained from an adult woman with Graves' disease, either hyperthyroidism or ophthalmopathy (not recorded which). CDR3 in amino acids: CATSRDGTGRNEKLFF. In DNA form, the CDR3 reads TGTGCCACCAGCAGAGATGGGACAGGGAGGAATGAAAAACTGTTTTTT.